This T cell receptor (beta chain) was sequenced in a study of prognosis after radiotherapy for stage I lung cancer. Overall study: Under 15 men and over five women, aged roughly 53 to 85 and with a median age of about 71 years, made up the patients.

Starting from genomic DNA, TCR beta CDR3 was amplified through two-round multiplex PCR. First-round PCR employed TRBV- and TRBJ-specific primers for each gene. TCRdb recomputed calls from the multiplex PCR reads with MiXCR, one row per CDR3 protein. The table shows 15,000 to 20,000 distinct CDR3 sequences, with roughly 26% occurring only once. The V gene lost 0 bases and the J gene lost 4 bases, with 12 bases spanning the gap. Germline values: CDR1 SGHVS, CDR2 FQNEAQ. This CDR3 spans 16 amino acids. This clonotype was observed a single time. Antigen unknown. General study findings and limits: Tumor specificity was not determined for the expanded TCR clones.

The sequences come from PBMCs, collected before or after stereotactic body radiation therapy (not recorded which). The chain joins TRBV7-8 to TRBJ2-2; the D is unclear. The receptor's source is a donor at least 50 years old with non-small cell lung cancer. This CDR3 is CASSLASWGRTGELFF. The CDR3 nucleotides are TGTGCCAGCAGCTTAGCGTCCTGGGGTCGCACCGGGGAGCTGTTTTTT.